The 27 T cell receptor beta chains listed next were all sequenced from one sample in a study of T cells after yellow fever vaccination (dated by TCRdb to between 2019 and 2020). The sample's treatment or condition, from its label and the paper: live attenuated yellow fever vaccine strain. Library preparation used 5' RACE. The sequencer was an Illumina HiSeq 2500. The public reads were run again by TCRdb, first through fastp at Q25 and then through MiXCR, and only productive beta chains were kept. Duplicate CDR3 protein sequences are folded into a single record with the most common DNA and genes. The sample data list about 360,000 distinct CDR3 sequences, and around 6.4% of these were observed just once. The ten largest clones represent over 12% of the sample. Sequenced material: PBMCs, taken 5 days after the yellow fever booster vaccination. The origin of the receptors is a man aged 25-40 years who received the YFV17D yellow fever vaccine.

The J gene is TRBJ2-7, the V gene TRBV20-1; tentative D call: TRBD1 (6 bases). The CDR3 spans 11 residues. V was clipped by 5 bases and J by 4 bases, with 9 bases between them. Germline V gene lookup returns CDR1 DFQATT and CDR2 SNEGSKA (reference sequence). The CDR3 here is CSAARGYEQYF. CDR3 in DNA: TGCAGTGCTGCCAGGGGTTACGAGCAGTACTTC.

This clonotype was counted many times. The J gene is TRBJ2-5, the V gene TRBV28, with 8 positions matching TRBD1. Germline CDR1 MDHEN, CDR2 SYDVKM. There are 16 residues in the CDR3. V gave up 5 bases and J gave up 7 bases; unmatched junction bases: 15. The CDR3: CASSALYRGADLTQYF. The CDR3 nucleotides read TGTGCCAGCAGTGCCTTATACAGGGGGGCGGATCTGACCCAGTACTTC.

This clonotype has a count of ten or more. V gene TRBV4-2 combines with J gene TRBJ2-7; 10 bases line up with TRBD2. V shed 4 bases, J shed 2 bases, and the junction held 5 bases outside the gene matches. The germline CDR1 and CDR2 sequences are LGHNA and YNFKEQ. The CDR3 has 15 amino acids. Here the CDR3 DNA reads TGTGCCAGCAGCCCTAGGACTAGCGGCACCTACGAGCAGTACTTC. It yields the protein CASSPRTSGTYEQYF.

This chain uses TRBV30 with TRBJ2-1; D remains unclear. The CDR3 is 13 amino acids. Trimming stripped 0 bases from V and 3 bases from J, with 6 bases between. CDR1 is GTSNPN and CDR2 is SVGIG in the germline V gene (reference sequence). The CDR3 DNA follows: TGTGCCTGGAGTGTTGGTGACTACAATGAGCAGTTCTTC. Translated, it gives CAWSVGDYNEQFF.

This clonotype turned up a few times. The gene calls are TRBV5-1 and TRBJ2-5; D is perhaps TRBD2 (6 bases). With 5 bases removed from V and 1 base from J, the gap between germline ends came to 18 bases. CDR1 is SGHRS and CDR2 is YFSETQ in the germline V gene. The CDR3 runs to 16 residues. The chain's CDR3 is CASSGGLRDSQETQYF. The DNA for the CDR3 is TGCGCCAGCAGTGGTGGACTTCGGGACTCCCAAGAGACCCAGTACTTC.

The chain is built from TRBV5-1 and TRBJ1-1; TRBD1 might be the D (5 bases). Germline V gene lookup returns CDR1 SGHRS and CDR2 YFSETQ. V dropped 6 bases and J dropped 6 bases, with 21 bases sitting between them. The CDR3 is 15 amino acids. Here the CDR3 reads CASTLAGGTGAEAFF. The DNA of the CDR3 is TGCGCCAGCACCCTGGCGGGGGGGACCGGGGCTGAAGCTTTCTTT.

The chain links TRBV20-1 to TRBJ1-1, with 7 bases matching TRBD1. The V and J ends lost 5 bases and 3 bases, in that order; junction bases with no gene match: 6. Germline V CDR1 and CDR2: DFQATT, SNEGSKA (reference sequence). The CDR3 consists of 13 residues. The CDR3 DNA follows: TGCAGTGCTCATTCCCAGGGGGACACTGAAGCTTTCTTT. Its protein is CSAHSQGDTEAFF.

This clonotype was seen a handful of times. Written as DNA, the CDR3 is TGTGCCAGCAGTATTGGGACTAGCGGGCCCAATGAGCAGTTCTTC. Protein: CASSIGTSGPNEQFF. This chain joins TRBV6-1 and TRBJ2-1; 12 bases are a match to TRBD2. CDR3 length: 15 residues. J was trimmed by 6 bases and V by 5 bases; bases with no gene match: 5. The germline CDR1 and CDR2 sequences are MNHNS and SASEGT.

This rearrangement joins TRBV6-5 to TRBJ2-3, with 9 bases matching TRBD2. Germline CDR1 is MNHEY and CDR2 is SVGAGI. The CDR3 length is 18 residues. The junction had 10 bases not matched to a gene; V was cut back by 3 bases and J by 0 bases. The CDR3: CASSYSTSGTPSTDTQYF. CDR3 in DNA: TGTGCCAGCAGTTATTCGACTAGCGGAACCCCTAGCACAGATACGCAGTATTTT.

This clonotype was detected a few times. The J gene is TRBJ2-5, the V gene TRBV7-2; TRBD2 might be the D (6 bases). The germline V gene has CDR1 SGHTA and CDR2 FQGNSA. This CDR3 spans 14 amino acids. V lost 1 base, J lost 4 bases, and 10 bases lay in between. CDR3 DNA sequence: TGTGCCAGCAGCTTAGATCGGACTACAGAGACCCAGTACTTC. The encoded protein is CASSLDRTTETQYF.

Many counts were recorded for this clonotype. This chain connects TRBV14 to TRBJ2-7, with D unresolved. Germline V lookup: CDR1 SGHDN, CDR2 FVKESK. The V end lost 6 bases, the J end lost 3 bases, and 9 bases lay between the germline ends. The CDR3 spans 12 residues. The CDR3 protein is CASSPSDYEQYF. The CDR3, as DNA: TGTGCCAGCAGTCCGTCCGACTACGAGCAGTACTTC.

This rearrangement joins TRBV2 to TRBJ1-4, with D unclear. Germline V gene data show CDR1 as SNHLY and CDR2 as FYNNEI. V was trimmed by 0 bases and J by 1 base, leaving 9 bases between them. This CDR3 has 16 residues. The CDR3, as DNA: TGTGCCAGCAGTGAAGCGCTTGGCTTAACTAATGAAAAACTGTTTTTT. It is translated as CASSEALGLTNEKLFF. The full variable domain, in which reference TRBV2 and TRBJ1-4 provide the parts outside the CDR3, is EPEVTQTPSHQVTQMGQEVILRCVPISNHLYFYWYRQILGQKVEFLVSFYNNEISEKSEIFDDQFSVERPDGSNFTLKIRSTKLEDSAMYFCASSEALGLTNEKLFFGSGTQLSVL.

The table lists this clonotype with many counts. The chain carries TRBV27 and TRBJ2-3, with D perhaps matching TRBD2 (5 bases). In germline, CDR1 is MNHEY, CDR2 SMNVEV (reference sequence). Between the trimmed V and J ends, which lost 2 bases and 5 bases, there was a span of 11 bases. The CDR3 runs 14 residues. CDR3 DNA sequence: TGTGCCAGCAGTTTAAACGGGGTGGGAGATACGCAGTATTTT. It is translated as CASSLNGVGDTQYF.

This clonotype was seen a handful of times. The chain uses TRBV6-1 and TRBJ2-1; the match to TRBD2 covers 10 bases. The CDR3 extends over 16 amino acids. From germline, CDR1 is MNHNS and CDR2 SASEGT. The junction had 10 bases not matched to a gene; V was cut back by 6 bases and J by 5 bases. The CDR3 DNA follows: TGTGCCAGCAGGGTTTCTAGCGGGGGATATGACAATGAGCAGTTCTTC. Protein sequence: CASRVSSGGYDNEQFF.

This clonotype was detected ten times or more. The CDR3 is CASSEFGGLNTGELFF. DNA of the CDR3: TGCGCCAGCAGTGAGTTCGGGGGGTTGAACACCGGGGAGCTGTTTTTT. V gene TRBV10-1 combines with J gene TRBJ2-2, with 7 bases lining up with TRBD2. The ends lost 1 base at V and 1 base at J; junction bases unmatched: 3. This CDR3 is 16 amino acids long. The V gene's germline CDR1 is WNHNN and CDR2 SYGVQD (reference sequence).

This clonotype was counted many times. The chain employs TRBV12-3 or TRBV12-4 and TRBJ2-5; D unclear. The CDR3 covers 14 residues. Trimming cost V 2 bases and J 2 bases, with 9 bases left between them. The CDR3 loop is CASSLFAHQETQYF. CDR3 sequence (DNA): TGTGCCAGCAGTTTATTTGCCCATCAAGAGACCCAGTACTTC.

This clonotype was seen many times. V and J are TRBV27 and TRBJ1-2, with 8 bases identical to TRBD1. V lost 5 bases to trimming and J lost 5 bases; unmatched junction nucleotides: 7. This CDR3 has 14 residues. CDR1 and CDR2 (germline): MNHEY, SMNVEV (reference sequence). This chain's CDR3 is CASSKDRVKYGYTF. CDR3 in DNA: TGTGCCAGCAGTAAGGACAGGGTTAAATATGGCTACACCTTC.

This clonotype was recorded a few times. This chain uses TRBV5-4 with TRBJ1-1; D gene ambiguous. Trimming shortened V by 4 bases and J by 4 bases, and 20 bases separated the two germline ends. CDR1 is SGHNT and CDR2 is YYREEE in the germline V gene (reference sequence). CDR3 length equals 16 residues. CDR3 sequence: CASSHPEKTSGTEAFF. CDR3 sequence (DNA): TGTGCCAGCAGCCACCCGGAGAAGACGAGTGGCACTGAAGCTTTCTTT.

This clonotype was recorded many times. The gene calls are TRBV5-1 and TRBJ2-2; TRBD2 is a possible D gene (5 bases). Germline V CDR1 and CDR2: SGHRS, YFSETQ. CDR3 size: 15 residues. Trimming stripped 1 base from V and 2 bases from J, with 9 bases between. The CDR3 protein is CASSLTGLNTGELFF. The CDR3 DNA sequence: TGCGCCAGCAGCTTGACTGGACTTAACACCGGGGAGCTGTTTTTT.

This rearrangement joins TRBV18 to TRBJ2-7; a possible D gene is TRBD2 (7 bases). Germline V gene lookup returns CDR1 KGHSH and CDR2 LQKENI. V lost 5 bases, J lost 1 base, and 24 bases lay in between. The CDR3 length is 18 residues. CDR3 amino acids: CASSTNRVGEGGSYEQYF. CDR3 DNA sequence: TGTGCCAGCTCAACCAACAGGGTAGGAGAGGGGGGGTCCTACGAGCAGTACTTC.

Many counts were recorded for this clonotype. The V gene is TRBV5-1, the J gene TRBJ2-1, with no clear D. The CDR3 spans 15 residues. Germline assignment: CDR1 SGHRS and CDR2 YFSETQ. Trimming took 4 bases from V and 7 from J, leaving 18 bases between them. The CDR3 loop is CASSPSAHIGNEQFF. As DNA, the CDR3 is TGCGCCAGCAGCCCCTCGGCCCATATCGGGAATGAGCAGTTCTTC.

This clonotype was detected many times. The chain uses TRBV6-2 or TRBV6-3 and TRBJ2-4, with 9 positions matching TRBD1. This CDR3 spans 16 amino acids. The germline V gene encodes CDR1 MNHEY and CDR2 SVGEGT. The J segment lost 2 bases and the V segment lost 6 bases, leaving 8 bases of the junction unmatched. The CDR3 DNA reads as TGTGCCAGCAGACACCAACAGGGGGCTTCCAAAAACATTCAGTACTTC. It encodes CASRHQQGASKNIQYF.

This clonotype occurred a few times. The chain carries TRBV2 and TRBJ2-1; TRBD2 might be the D (6 bases). Germline CDR1 and CDR2: SNHLY and FYNNEI. Trimming stripped 8 bases from V and 5 bases from J, with 10 bases between. The CDR3 extends over 12 amino acids. The CDR3 reads CASLVADNEQFF. As DNA, the CDR3 is TGTGCCAGCTTGGTAGCGGACAATGAGCAGTTCTTC.

The V call is TRBV10-2, the J call TRBJ1-5, with 7 bases aligning to TRBD1. V dropped 6 bases and J dropped 10; count of bases not matched to a gene: 15. CDR1 is WSHSY, CDR2 SAAADI, per germline. The CDR3 length is 15 residues. The CDR3 region has the DNA TGCGCCAGCAGCCAAGGACAGGCGCCCTTCGGACCCCAGCATTTT. As protein: CASSQGQAPFGPQHF.

This clonotype turned up a few times. The gene calls are TRBV4-3 and TRBJ2-4, with D maybe TRBD2 (6 bases). With 1 base removed from V and 2 bases from J, the gap between germline ends came to 15 bases. The CDR3 consists of 17 residues. From germline, CDR1 is LGHNA and CDR2 YSLEER. CDR3 sequence (DNA): TGCGCCAGCAGCCAAGTGCACGGGGGTGAGACCAAAAACATTCAGTACTTC. This codes for CASSQVHGGETKNIQYF.

In its sample, this clonotype was seen many times. This chain uses TRBV5-1 with TRBJ2-2, with 7 bases matching TRBD1. The V segment lost 6 bases and the J segment 6 bases; nucleotides outside the gene matches: 11. Germline CDR1 SGHRS, CDR2 YFSETQ. The CDR3 covers 15 residues. Here the CDR3 DNA reads TGCGCCAGCACCCCGGAGAGGGGGCGAGCCGGGGAGCTGTTTTTT. As protein: CASTPERGRAGELFF.

This clonotype was recorded a few times. This chain joins TRBV3-1 and TRBJ2-2; D is undetermined. The V gene's germline CDR1 is LGHDT and CDR2 YNNKEL (reference sequence). Between the trimmed V and J ends, which lost 2 bases and 6 bases, there was a span of 7 bases. CDR3 size: 13 residues. In nucleotides, the CDR3 is TGTGCCAGCAGCCAACCTGGGGCCGGGGAGCTGTTTTTT. Amino acids: CASSQPGAGELFF.